The clone carrying this TCR beta chain showed up just once. The antigen is unknown. This specimen belongs to a study of cytomegalovirus exposure and HLA in healthy donors. Overall study findings and caveats: Within a later analysis, the majority of CMV-associated TCR beta chains appeared HLA-restricted.

With 60 Vbeta and 13 Jbeta primers, the PCR was carried out. The assay was immunoSEQ multiplex PCR, and TCRdb's table has in-frame clones only and misses some. The repertoire consists of 200,000 to 250,000 clones, with roughly 73% occurring once and the leading ten covering more than 0.45%. Germline trimming cut 7 bases from V and 6 bases from J; bases unmatched to any gene: 10. The CDR3 loop spans 14 amino acids. The V gene's germline CDR1 is SEHNR and CDR2 FQNEAQ (reference sequence). What was sequenced was PBMCs. The clonotype comes from a boy younger than 18 in good health and CMV-seronegative. The chain employs TRBV7-9 and TRBJ2-7; 9 positions match TRBD1. The CDR3 coding sequence is TGTGCCAGCACCTCGGGGGGACAGGGTCGCGAGCAGTACTTC. It specifies CASTSGGQGREQYF.